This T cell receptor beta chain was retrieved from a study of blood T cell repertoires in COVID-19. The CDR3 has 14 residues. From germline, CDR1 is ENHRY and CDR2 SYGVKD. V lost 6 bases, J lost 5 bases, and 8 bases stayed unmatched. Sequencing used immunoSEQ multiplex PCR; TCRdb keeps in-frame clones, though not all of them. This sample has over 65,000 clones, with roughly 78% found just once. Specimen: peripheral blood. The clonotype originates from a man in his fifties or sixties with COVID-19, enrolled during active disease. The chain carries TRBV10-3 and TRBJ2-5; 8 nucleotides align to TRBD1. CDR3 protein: CAISGQGSGETQYF. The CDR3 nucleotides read TGTGCCATCAGCGGACAGGGCTCGGGGGAGACCCAGTACTTC.